This T cell receptor beta chain was sequenced for a study of T cells in narcolepsy. Using immunoSEQ multiplex PCR, the repertoire was profiled, and TCRdb retains in-frame clones only, with some absent. The sample records just over 40,000 clones, 88% being singletons. CDR3 length equals 15 residues. CDR1 is MDHEN, CDR2 SYDVKM, per germline. Trimming cost V 6 bases and J 3 bases, with 18 bases left between them. Comment on this clone: The antigen remains undetermined.

Study outcomes and limitations: Reportedly, autoreactive clonotypes were serially detected in patients' blood but not controls'. Same-patient CSF and blood CD4+ T cell clonotypes included HCRT-specific and TRIB2-specific autoreactive ones.

The gene calls are TRBV28 and TRBJ2-7; tentatively, D is TRBD1 or TRBD2 (5 bases each). This sequence was found in a human donor with narcolepsy. Sequencing was carried out using CD45RA- memory CD4+ T cells from PBMCs. The CDR3 is CASSVGTSTDYEQYF. The CDR3 bases are TGTGCCAGCAGCGTCGGGACCTCTACAGACTACGAGCAGTACTTC.